Following are 7 T cell receptor beta chains from one sample sequenced in a study of cytomegalovirus exposure and HLA in healthy donors (TCRdb year 2017). Libraries were made using the immunoSEQ multiplex PCR assay. The multiplex PCR relied on a mix of 60 forward primers for TCR Vbeta segments and 13 reverse primers for TCR Jbeta segments. Drawn from immuneACCESS, this table holds only the in-frame rearrangements with V and J called that TCRdb kept. Clones are partly lost; checked studies trace under half to an unresolved V gene and leave the rest unexplained. The sample table lists fewer than 150,000 clones, approximately 61% of them with a count of one. Under 2% of the sample belongs to the ten largest clones. The sequenced sample was PBMCs. The receptors come from a human donor in good health.

This clone was counted between two and nine times. V is TRBV19 and J is TRBJ2-1, with D possibly matching TRBD2 (6 bases). Germline V gene sequence: CDR1 LNHDA, CDR2 SQIVND (reference sequence). The V gene lost 1 base and the J gene lost 4 bases, with 14 bases spanning the gap. The CDR3 covers 16 residues. CDR3 loop: CASSIVGGPTYNEQFF. CDR3 nucleotide sequence: TGTGCCAGTAGTATAGTCGGGGGACCGACATACAATGAGCAGTTCTTC.

Comment on this clone: This sample includes further DNA sequences coding for the same CDR3. The V gene is TRBV18, the J gene TRBJ2-5; D uncertain. The ends were cut back, 3 bases at V and 0 bases at J, with 5 bases in the middle. CDR1 KGHSH and CDR2 LQKENI come from the germline V gene. The CDR3 contains 13 residues. The CDR3 DNA sequence: TGTGCCAGCTCACCGGGCTACCAAGAGACCCAGTACTTC. Translating gives CASSPGYQETQYF.

V and J are TRBV11-2 and TRBJ1-4; D unresolved. Germline lookup yields CDR1 SGHAT and CDR2 FQNNGV. V was trimmed by 3 bases and J by 11 bases, leaving 13 bases between them. This CDR3 spans 13 amino acids. CDR3 in DNA: TGTGCCAGCAGCTTGACAAAGGCAGACAAACTGTTTTTT. Translated, it gives CASSLTKADKLFF.

This clone was counted only a few times. J is TRBJ2-5 and V is TRBV18; D ambiguous. Trimming removed 3 bases from V and 10 bases from J, with 9 bases in between. CDR3 size: 11 residues. The V gene's germline CDR1 is KGHSH and CDR2 LQKENI. The CDR3 DNA is TGTGCCAGCTCACCCCAGCGTGGCCAGTACTTC. It translates to CASSPQRGQYF.

This rearrangement joins TRBV7-9 to TRBJ1-2, with 7 positions matching TRBD1. The CDR3 has 13 amino acids. The ends lost 5 bases at V and 4 bases at J; junction bases unmatched: 4. Germline V gene lookup returns CDR1 SEHNR and CDR2 FQNEAQ (reference sequence). CDR3 sequence (DNA): TGTGCCAGCAGCCCCGGGACAGTCTATGGCTACACCTTC. This translates into CASSPGTVYGYTF. Supplemented by reference TRBV7-9 and TRBJ1-2, the full variable domain reads DTGVSQNPRHKITKRGQNVTFRCDPISEHNRLYWYRQTLGQGPEFLTYFQNEAQLEKSRLLSDRFSAERPKGSFSTLEIQRTEQGDSAMYLCASSPGTVYGYTFGSGTRLTVV.

V usage is TRBV2 and J usage is TRBJ2-7, with 8 positions matching TRBD1. CDR3 length: 14 residues. Germline CDR1 SNHLY, CDR2 FYNNEI. With V trimmed by 9 bases and J by 5 bases, 12 bases remained unmatched. CDR3 DNA sequence: TGTGCCAGTGTGACTGACAGGGGTTTCAACGAGCAGTACTTC. Translating gives CASVTDRGFNEQYF.

V and J are TRBV28 and TRBJ1-5, with a weak D call TRBD1 (5 bases). The V end lost 4 bases, the J end lost 0 bases, and 10 bases lay between the germline ends. CDR1 MDHEN and CDR2 SYDVKM come from the germline V gene. The CDR3 is 15 residues long. CDR3 DNA: TGTGCCAGCAGTTACGACAGCTATAGCAATCAGCCCCAGCATTTT. Its translation: CASSYDSYSNQPQHF.